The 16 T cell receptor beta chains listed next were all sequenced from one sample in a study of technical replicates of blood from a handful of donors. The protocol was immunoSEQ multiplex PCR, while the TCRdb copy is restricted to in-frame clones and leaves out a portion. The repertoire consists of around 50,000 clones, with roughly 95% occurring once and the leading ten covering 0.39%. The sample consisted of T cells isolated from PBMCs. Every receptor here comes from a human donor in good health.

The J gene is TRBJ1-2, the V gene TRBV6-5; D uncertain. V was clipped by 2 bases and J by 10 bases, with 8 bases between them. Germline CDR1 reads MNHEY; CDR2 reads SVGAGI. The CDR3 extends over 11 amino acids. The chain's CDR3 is CASSYGPSYTF. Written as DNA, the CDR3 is TGTGCCAGCAGTTACGGGCCCTCCTACACCTTC.

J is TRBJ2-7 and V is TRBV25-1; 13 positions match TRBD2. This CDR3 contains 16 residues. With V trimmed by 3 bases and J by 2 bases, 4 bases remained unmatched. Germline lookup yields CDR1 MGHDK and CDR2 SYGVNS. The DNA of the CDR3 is TGTGCCAGCAGTGAGGGGGGGACTAGCGGGACCTACGAGCAGTACTTC. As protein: CASSEGGTSGTYEQYF.

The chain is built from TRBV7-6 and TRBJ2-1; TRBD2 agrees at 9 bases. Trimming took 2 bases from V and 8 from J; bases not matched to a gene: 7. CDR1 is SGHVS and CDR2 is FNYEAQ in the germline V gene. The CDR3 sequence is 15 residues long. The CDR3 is CASSLSVAGEDEQFF. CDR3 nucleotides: TGTGCCAGCAGCTTATCTGTAGCGGGAGAGGATGAGCAGTTCTTC.

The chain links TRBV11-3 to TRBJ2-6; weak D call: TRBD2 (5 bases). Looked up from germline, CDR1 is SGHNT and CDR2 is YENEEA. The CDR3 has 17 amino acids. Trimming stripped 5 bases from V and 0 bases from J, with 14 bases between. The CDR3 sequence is CASSITGRGSGANVLTF. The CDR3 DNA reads TGTGCCAGCAGCATCACTGGACGGGGCTCTGGGGCCAACGTCCTGACTTTC.

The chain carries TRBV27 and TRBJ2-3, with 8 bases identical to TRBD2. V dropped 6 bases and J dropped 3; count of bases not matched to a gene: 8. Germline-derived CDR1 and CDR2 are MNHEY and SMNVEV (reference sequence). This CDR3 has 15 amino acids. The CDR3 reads CASSLTSGLTDTQYF. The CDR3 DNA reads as TGTGCCAGCAGCCTTACTAGCGGACTAACAGATACGCAGTATTTT.

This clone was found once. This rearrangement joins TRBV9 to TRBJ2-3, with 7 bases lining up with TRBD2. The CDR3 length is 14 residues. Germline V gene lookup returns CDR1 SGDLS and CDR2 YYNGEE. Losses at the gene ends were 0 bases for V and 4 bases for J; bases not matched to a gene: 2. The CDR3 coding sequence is TGTGCCAGCAGCGTAGGAACTAGCGCAGATACGCAGTATTTT. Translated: CASSVGTSADTQYF.

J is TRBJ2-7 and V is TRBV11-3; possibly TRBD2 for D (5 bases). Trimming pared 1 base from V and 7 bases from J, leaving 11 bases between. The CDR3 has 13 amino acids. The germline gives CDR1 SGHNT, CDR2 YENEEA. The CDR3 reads CASSLASGREQYF. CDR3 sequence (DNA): TGTGCCAGCAGCTTAGCCTCGGGGAGAGAGCAGTACTTC.

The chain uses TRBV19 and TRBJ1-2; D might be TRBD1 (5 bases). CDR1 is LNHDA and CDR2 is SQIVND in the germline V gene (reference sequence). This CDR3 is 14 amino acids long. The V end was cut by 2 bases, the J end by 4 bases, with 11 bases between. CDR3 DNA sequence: TGTGCCAGTAGTATAAGGGGTCAGGGCTATGGCTACACCTTC. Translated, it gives CASSIRGQGYGYTF.

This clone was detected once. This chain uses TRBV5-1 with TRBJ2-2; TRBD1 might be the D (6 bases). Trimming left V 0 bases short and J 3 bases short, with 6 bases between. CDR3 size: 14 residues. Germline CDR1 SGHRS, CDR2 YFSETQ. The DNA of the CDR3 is TGCGCCAGCAGCTTGGGACAGGACACCGGGGAGCTGTTTTTT. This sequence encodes CASSLGQDTGELFF.

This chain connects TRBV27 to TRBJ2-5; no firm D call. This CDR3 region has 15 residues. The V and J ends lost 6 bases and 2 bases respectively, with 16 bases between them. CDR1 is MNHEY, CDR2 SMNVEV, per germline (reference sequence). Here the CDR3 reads CASSTTPAQQETQYF. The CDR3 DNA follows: TGTGCCAGCAGCACTACCCCGGCCCAACAAGAGACCCAGTACTTC.

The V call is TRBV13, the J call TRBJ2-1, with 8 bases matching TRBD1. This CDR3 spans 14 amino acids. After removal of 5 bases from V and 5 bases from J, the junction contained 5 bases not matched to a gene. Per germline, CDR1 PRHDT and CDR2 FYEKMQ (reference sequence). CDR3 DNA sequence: TGTGCCAGCAGCCTGGGACAGGCTAACAATGAGCAGTTCTTC. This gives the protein CASSLGQANNEQFF.

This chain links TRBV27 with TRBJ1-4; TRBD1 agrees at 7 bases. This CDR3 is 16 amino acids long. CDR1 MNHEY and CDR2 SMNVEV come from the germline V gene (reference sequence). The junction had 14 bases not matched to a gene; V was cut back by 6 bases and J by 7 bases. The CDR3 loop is CASRERSGQLSEKLFF. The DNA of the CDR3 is TGTGCCAGCAGGGAACGGTCGGGACAGTTAAGTGAAAAACTGTTTTTT.

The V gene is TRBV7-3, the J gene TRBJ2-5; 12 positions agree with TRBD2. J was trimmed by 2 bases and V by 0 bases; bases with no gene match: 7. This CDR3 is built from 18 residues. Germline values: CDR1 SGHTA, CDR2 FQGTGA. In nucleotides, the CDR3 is TGTGCCAGCAGCTTAACGTGGGAAGGACTAGCGGGACAAGAGACCCAGTACTTC. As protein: CASSLTWEGLAGQETQYF. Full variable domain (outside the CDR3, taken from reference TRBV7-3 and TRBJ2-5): GAGVSQTPSNKVTEKGKYVELRCDPISGHTALYWYRQSLGQGPEFLIYFQGTGAADDSGLPNDRFFAVRPEGSVSTLKIQRTERGDSAVYLCASSLTWEGLAGQETQYFGPGTRLLVL.

The CDR3, as DNA: TGTGCCAGCAGCGTAGAGAACAGGGATATCGAGCAGTACTTC. This encodes CASSVENRDIEQYF. The chain links TRBV9 to TRBJ2-7; D might be TRBD1 (6 bases). This CDR3 is 14 amino acids long. Between the trimmed V and J ends, which lost 0 bases and 6 bases, there was a span of 13 bases. Germline V gene data show CDR1 as SGDLS and CDR2 as YYNGEE.

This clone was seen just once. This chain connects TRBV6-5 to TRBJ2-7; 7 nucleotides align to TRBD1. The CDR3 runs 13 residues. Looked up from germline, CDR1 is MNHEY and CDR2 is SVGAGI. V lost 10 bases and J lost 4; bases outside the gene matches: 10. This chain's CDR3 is CAISRGLEYEQYF. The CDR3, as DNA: TGTGCCATTTCAAGGGGGCTCGAATACGAGCAGTACTTC.

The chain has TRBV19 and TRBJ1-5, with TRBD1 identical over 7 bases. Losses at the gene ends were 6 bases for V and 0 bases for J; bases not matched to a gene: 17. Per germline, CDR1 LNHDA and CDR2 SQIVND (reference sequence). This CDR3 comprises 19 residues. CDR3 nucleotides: TGTGCCAGTAGCTTCCCCGGAACAGGGGTAACTTATAGCAATCAGCCCCAGCATTTT. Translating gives CASSFPGTGVTYSNQPQHF.